A selection of T cell receptor beta chains follows, all from one sample in a study of CD8 T cells in ankylosing spondylitis. One entry per CDR3 protein results from TCRdb running MiXCR on the 5' RACE reads. The top ten clones hold 3% to 4% of a sample with just over 300,000 distinct CDR3 sequences, less than 25% of them seen once. The material sequenced was blood, either unsorted or a sorted T cell fraction (not recorded which). All receptors derive from a female donor with ankylosing spondylitis or in good health (not recorded which). CDR3s include the opening cysteine and the closing phenylalanine or tryptophan. A D gene is named only where the DNA matches it firmly. Size tells how often a clone was seen (once, few, many) or the class of an expanded clone, and some rows leave it out.

V gene	clone size	D gene	J gene	CDR3 protein	CDR3 DNA
TRBV7-2	-	-	TRBJ2-1	CASSLSPSYNEQFF	TGTGCCAGCAGCTTAAGTCCATCCTACAATGAGCAGTTCTTC
TRBV6-5	-	-	TRBJ1-1	CASSYESLRTEAFF	TGTGCCAGCAGTTACGAGTCCTTGAGGACTGAAGCTTTCTTT
TRBV27	few	-	TRBJ2-2	CASSFGRGRDGELFF	TGTGCCAGCAGTTTTGGCAGGGGAAGGGACGGGGAGCTGTTTTTT
TRBV20-1	-	-	TRBJ1-3	CSARDRESSGNTIYF	TGCAGTGCTAGAGATCGGGAGAGCTCTGGAAACACCATATATTTT
TRBV10-2	many	TRBD2	TRBJ2-3	CASSEPGLAESTDTQYF	TGCGCCAGCAGTGAGCCGGGACTAGCGGAGAGCACAGATACGCAGTATTTT
TRBV4-3	-	-	TRBJ2-7	CASSPQPGALGEQYF	TGCGCCAGCAGCCCCCAACCGGGAGCCCTAGGAGAGCAGTACTTC
TRBV6-2/TRBV6-3	few	TRBD2	TRBJ2-1	CASSPPGLASREQFF	TGTGCCAGCAGCCCTCCGGGACTAGCGAGCCGGGAGCAGTTCTTC
TRBV20-1	-	TRBD1	TRBJ2-4	CSAPGQQKNIQYF	TGCAGTGCTCCGGGACAGCAGAAAAACATTCAGTACTTC
TRBV7-2	-	-	TRBJ2-1	CASSLDPGAGEQFF	TGTGCCAGCAGCTTAGATCCGGGGGCGGGGGAGCAGTTCTTC
TRBV7-2	-	-	TRBJ2-3	CASSSTTSTDTQYF	TGTGCCAGCAGCTCCACGACAAGCACAGATACGCAGTATTTT
TRBV5-4	-	-	TRBJ1-1	CASRSGRNTEAFF	TGTGCCAGCAGATCCGGCAGGAACACTGAAGCTTTCTTT
TRBV20-1	many	-	TRBJ1-1	CSARGKEGNTEAFF	TGCAGTGCTAGGGGGAAGGAGGGGAACACTGAAGCTTTCTTT
TRBV10-3	few	-	TRBJ1-2	CAILSLDSTNNGYTF	TGTGCCATTCTTTCACTCGACAGTACTAATAATGGCTACACCTTC
TRBV28	few	-	TRBJ2-5	CATHPRFSETQYF	TGTGCCACCCACCCCCGGTTCTCAGAGACCCAGTACTTC
TRBV29-1	many	-	TRBJ1-1	CSAQAIHSVRNTEAFF	TGCAGCGCCCAAGCGATCCACTCGGTGAGGAACACTGAAGCTTTCTTT
TRBV10-3	-	TRBD2	TRBJ2-1	CAIRPSVAGGPNEQFF	TGTGCCATCAGGCCCTCTGTTGCGGGAGGGCCTAATGAGCAGTTCTTC
TRBV3-1	few	TRBD1	TRBJ2-7	CASSQDLQGYEQYF	TGTGCCAGCAGCCAAGATCTACAGGGGTACGAGCAGTACTTC
TRBV12-3/TRBV12-4	many	TRBD1	TRBJ1-1	CASRPGQGAQYTEAFF	TGTGCCAGCAGGCCGGGACAGGGGGCGCAGTACACTGAAGCTTTCTTT